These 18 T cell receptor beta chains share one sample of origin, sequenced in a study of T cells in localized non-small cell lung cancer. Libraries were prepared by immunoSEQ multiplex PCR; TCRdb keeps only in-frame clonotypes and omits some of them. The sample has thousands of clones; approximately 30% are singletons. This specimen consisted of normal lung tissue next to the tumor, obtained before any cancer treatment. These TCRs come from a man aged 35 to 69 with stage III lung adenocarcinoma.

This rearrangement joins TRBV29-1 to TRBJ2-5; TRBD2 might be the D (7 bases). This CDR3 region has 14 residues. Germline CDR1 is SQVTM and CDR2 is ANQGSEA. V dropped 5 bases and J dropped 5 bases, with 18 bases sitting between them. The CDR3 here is CSVSLPGGQETQYF. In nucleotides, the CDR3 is TGCAGCGTTTCCCTCCCGGGGGGCCAGGAGACCCAGTACTTC. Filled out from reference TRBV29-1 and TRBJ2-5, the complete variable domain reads SAVISQKPSRDICQRGTSLTIQCQVDSQVTMMFWYRQQPGQSLTLIATANQGSEATYESGFVIDKFPISRPNLTFSTLTVSNMSPEDSSIYLCSVSLPGGQETQYFGPGTRLLVL.

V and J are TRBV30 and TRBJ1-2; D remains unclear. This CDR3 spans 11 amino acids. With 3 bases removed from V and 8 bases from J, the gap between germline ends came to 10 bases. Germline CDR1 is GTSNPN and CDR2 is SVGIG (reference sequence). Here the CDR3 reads CAWREGWGYTF. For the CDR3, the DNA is TGTGCCTGGAGGGAAGGATGGGGCTACACCTTC.

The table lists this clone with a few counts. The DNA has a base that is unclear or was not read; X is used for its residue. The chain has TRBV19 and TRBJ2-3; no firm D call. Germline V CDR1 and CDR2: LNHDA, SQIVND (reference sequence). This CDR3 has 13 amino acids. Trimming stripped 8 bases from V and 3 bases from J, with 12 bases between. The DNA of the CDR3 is TGTGCCAGTGAAGGCAGCTAYACAGATACGCAGTATTTT. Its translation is CASEGSXTDTQYF. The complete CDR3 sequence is CASEGSYTDTQYF.

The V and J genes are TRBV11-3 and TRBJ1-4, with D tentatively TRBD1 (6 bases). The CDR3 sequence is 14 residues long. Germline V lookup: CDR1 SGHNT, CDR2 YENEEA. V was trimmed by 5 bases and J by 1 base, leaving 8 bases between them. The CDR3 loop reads CASSNRETNEKLFF. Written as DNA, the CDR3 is TGTGCCAGCAGCAACAGGGAAACTAATGAAAAACTGTTTTTT.

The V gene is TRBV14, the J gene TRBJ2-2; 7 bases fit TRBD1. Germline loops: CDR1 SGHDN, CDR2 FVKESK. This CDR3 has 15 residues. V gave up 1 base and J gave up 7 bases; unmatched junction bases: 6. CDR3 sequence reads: CASSQVPGGNGELFF. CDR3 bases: TGTGCCAGCAGCCAAGTACCAGGGGGTAACGGGGAGCTGTTTTTT.

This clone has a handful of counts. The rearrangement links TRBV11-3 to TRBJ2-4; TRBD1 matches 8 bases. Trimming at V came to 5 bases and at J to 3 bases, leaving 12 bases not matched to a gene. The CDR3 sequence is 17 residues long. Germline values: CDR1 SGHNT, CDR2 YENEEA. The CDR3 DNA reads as TGTGCCAGCAGCCTCGGACAGGGTGGGTTAGGCAAAAACATTCAGTACTTC. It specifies CASSLGQGGLGKNIQYF.

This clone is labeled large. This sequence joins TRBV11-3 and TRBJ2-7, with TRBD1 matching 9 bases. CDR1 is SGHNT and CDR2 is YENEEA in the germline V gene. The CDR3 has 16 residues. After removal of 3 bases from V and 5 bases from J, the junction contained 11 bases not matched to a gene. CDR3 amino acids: CASSLQPGQGFDEQYF. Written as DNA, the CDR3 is TGTGCCAGCAGCTTGCAGCCGGGACAGGGATTCGACGAGCAGTACTTC.

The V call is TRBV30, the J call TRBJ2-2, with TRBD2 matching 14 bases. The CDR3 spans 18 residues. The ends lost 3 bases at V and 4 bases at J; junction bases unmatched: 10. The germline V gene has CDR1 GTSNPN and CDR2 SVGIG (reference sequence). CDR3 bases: TGTGCCTGGAGCTCCGGGACTAGCGGGAGAAGGCTCACCGGGGAGCTGTTTTTT. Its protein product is CAWSSGTSGRRLTGELFF.

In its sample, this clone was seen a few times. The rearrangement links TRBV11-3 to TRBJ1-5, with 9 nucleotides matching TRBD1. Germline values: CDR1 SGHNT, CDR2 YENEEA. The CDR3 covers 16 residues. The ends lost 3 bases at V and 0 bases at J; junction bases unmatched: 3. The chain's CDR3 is CASSLTGGDSNQPQHF. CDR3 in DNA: TGTGCCAGCAGCTTGACAGGGGGTGATAGCAATCAGCCCCAGCATTTT.

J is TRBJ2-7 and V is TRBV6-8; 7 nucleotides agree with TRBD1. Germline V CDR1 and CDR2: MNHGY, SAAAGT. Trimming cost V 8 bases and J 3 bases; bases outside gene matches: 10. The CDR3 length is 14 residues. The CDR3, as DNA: TGTGCCAGCTTCTCGGGACAGCCGGGCTACGAGCAGTACTTC. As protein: CASFSGQPGYEQYF.

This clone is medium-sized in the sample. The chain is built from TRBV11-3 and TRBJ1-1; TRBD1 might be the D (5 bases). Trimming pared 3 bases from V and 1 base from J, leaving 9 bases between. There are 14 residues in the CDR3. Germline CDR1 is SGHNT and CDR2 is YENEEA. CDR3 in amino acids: CASSFGQANTEAFF. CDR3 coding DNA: TGTGCCAGCAGCTTCGGACAAGCGAACACTGAAGCTTTCTTT.

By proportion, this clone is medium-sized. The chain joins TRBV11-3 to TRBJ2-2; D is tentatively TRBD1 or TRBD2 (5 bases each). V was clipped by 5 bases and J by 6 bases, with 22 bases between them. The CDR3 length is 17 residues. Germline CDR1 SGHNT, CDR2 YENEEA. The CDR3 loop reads CASSPPRGSKGSGELFF. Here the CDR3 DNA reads TGTGCCAGCAGCCCGCCGAGGGGAAGCAAGGGCTCCGGGGAGCTGTTTTTT.

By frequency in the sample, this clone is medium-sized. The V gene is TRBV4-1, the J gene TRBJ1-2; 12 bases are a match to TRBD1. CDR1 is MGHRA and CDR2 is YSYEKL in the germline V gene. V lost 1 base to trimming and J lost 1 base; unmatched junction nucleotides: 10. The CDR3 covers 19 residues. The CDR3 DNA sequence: TGCGCCAGCAGCCAAGCAGGGGGGACAGGGGGCGTGGGTAACTATGGCTACACCTTC. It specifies CASSQAGGTGGVGNYGYTF.

The DNA of the CDR3 is TGCAGCGTCCGACAGGGGGACACTGAAGCTTTCTTT. Its translation: CSVRQGDTEAFF. This chain connects TRBV29-1 to TRBJ1-1; TRBD1 matches at 9 bases. The CDR3 contains 12 residues. V shed 6 bases and J 3 bases; nucleotides not matched to a gene: 2. Germline lookup yields CDR1 SQVTM and CDR2 ANQGSEA.

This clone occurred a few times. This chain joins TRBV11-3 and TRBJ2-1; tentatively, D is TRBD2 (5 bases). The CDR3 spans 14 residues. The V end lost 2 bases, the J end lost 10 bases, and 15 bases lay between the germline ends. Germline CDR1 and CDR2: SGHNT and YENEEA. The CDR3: CASSLTTLAIEQFF. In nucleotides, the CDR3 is TGTGCCAGCAGCTTAACAACCCTAGCTATAGAGCAGTTCTTC.

The CDR3 region is CATTFSRSSGANVLTF. DNA for the CDR3: TGTGCCACCACCTTTTCAAGGTCCTCTGGGGCCAACGTCCTGACTTTC. This chain connects TRBV15 to TRBJ2-6, with D uncertain. Germline assignment: CDR1 LNHNV and CDR2 YYDKDF (reference sequence). V lost 7 bases, J lost 0 bases, and 13 bases lay in between. This CDR3 contains 16 residues.

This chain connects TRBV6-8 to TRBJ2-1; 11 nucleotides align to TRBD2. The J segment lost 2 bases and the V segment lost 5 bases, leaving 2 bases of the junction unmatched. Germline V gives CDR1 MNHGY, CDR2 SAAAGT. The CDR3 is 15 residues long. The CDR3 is CASSQGLAAYNEQFF. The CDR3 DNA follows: TGTGCCAGCAGTCAGGGACTAGCGGCCTACAATGAGCAGTTCTTC.

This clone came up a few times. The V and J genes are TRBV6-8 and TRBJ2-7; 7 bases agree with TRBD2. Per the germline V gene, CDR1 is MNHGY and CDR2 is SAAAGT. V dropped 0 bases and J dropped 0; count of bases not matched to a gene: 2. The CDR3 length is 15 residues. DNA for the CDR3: TGTGCCAGCAGTTACTCGGGGGGGGTCTCCTACGAGCAGTACTTC. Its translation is CASSYSGGVSYEQYF.